The rows below give T cell receptor beta chains drawn from one sample of a study of early stage breast cancer tumors. Profiled with immunoSEQ multiplex PCR; TCRdb holds only in-frame clones, not every one. In the table there are tens of thousands of clones, over 70% of which are singletons. The sample was breast tumor tissue. The receptors shown here come from a person aged 30-39 years with breast cancer. Both conserved end residues are part of each CDR3. Each record gives: J gene, V gene, D gene, clone size, CDR3 DNA, CDR3 protein. D genes are given only for firm matches. Size tells how often a clone was seen (once, few, many) or the class of an expanded clone, and some rows leave it out.

>TRBJ1-5|TRBV18|-|-
TGTGCCAGCTCACCTCGAGCCGAGGGGAATCAGCCCCAGCATTTT
CASSPRAEGNQPQHF
>TRBJ1-2|TRBV27|-|few
TGTGCCAGCAGTTTGTCAGGCGACTATGGCTACACCTTC
CASSLSGDYGYTF
>TRBJ2-3|TRBV27|TRBD2|-
TGTGCCAGCAGTTTGATGGTAGCGGGATCAGATACGCAGTATTTT
CASSLMVAGSDTQYF
>TRBJ2-3|TRBV7-6|-|-
TGTGCCAGCACCCGAGAGGCGGGCACAGATACGCAGTATTTT
CASTREAGTDTQYF
>TRBJ2-7|TRBV5-6|TRBD2|-
TGTGCCAGCAGCTCTGGGACTAGCGGGAGGATCCCCTACGAGCAGTACTTC
CASSSGTSGRIPYEQYF
>TRBJ2-3|TRBV5-4|TRBD1|-
TGTGCCAGCAGCTTGGGGGGACAGGGCACAGATACGCAGTATTTT
CASSLGGQGTDTQYF
>TRBJ2-1|TRBV9|TRBD2|-
TGTGCCAGCAGCGTAGGGGCGGGAGACTACAATGAGCAGTTCTTC
CASSVGAGDYNEQFF
>TRBJ2-3|TRBV5-1|-|few
TGCGCCAGCAGCTTGACCAGCACAGATACGCAGTATTTT
CASSLTSTDTQYF
>TRBJ1-1|TRBV18|-|-
TGTGCCAGCTCACCACACAGGGAACCCACTGAAGCTTTCTTT
CASSPHREPTEAFF
>TRBJ2-3|TRBV4-3|-|-
TGCGCCAGCAGCCAGACCCGGGGTTCTAGCACAGATACGCAGTATTTT
CASSQTRGSSTDTQYF
>TRBJ2-5|TRBV28|TRBD1|-
TGTGCCAGCAGTTTCTCTACAGGGGGCGCGGAGACCCAGTACTTC
CASSFSTGGAETQYF
>TRBJ1-5|TRBV11-1|-|-
TGTGCCAGCAGCTCAGGGGACGGCCAGCCCCAGCATTTT
CASSSGDGQPQHF
>TRBJ1-5|TRBV30|-|-
TGTGCCTGGAGTGTGTCGGGGTCCGGTCAGCCCCAGCATTTT
CAWSVSGSGQPQHF
>TRBJ2-7|TRBV11-2|-|few
TGTGCCAGCAGCTTCAACAGAGCCTCCTACGAGCAGTACTTC
CASSFNRASYEQYF
>TRBJ2-1|TRBV5-1|-|-
TGCGCCAGCAGCTTACAGGCGGGTGGCTCCTACAATGAGCAGTTCTTC
CASSLQAGGSYNEQFF
>TRBJ2-2|TRBV5-4|-|-
TGTGCCAGCAGCTTGGTCGGGAACACCGGGGAGCTGTTTTTT
CASSLVGNTGELFF
>TRBJ2-5|TRBV6-5|-|-
TGTGCCAGCACCCCGAACCAAGAGACCCAGTACTTC
CASTPNQETQYF
>TRBJ2-1|TRBV4-1|TRBD2|-
TGCGCCAGCAGCCCTAGGGGTAGCGGGAGCTCCTACAATGAGCAGTTCTTC
CASSPRGSGSSYNEQFF
>TRBJ1-3|TRBV5-4|TRBD1|-
TGTGCCAGCAGGCGGAGGGGGCCTGGAAACACCATATATTTT
CASRRRGPGNTIYF
>TRBJ2-1|TRBV5-5|-|-
TGTGCCAGCAGCTTTCAGGATCCCAATGAGCAGTTCTTC
CASSFQDPNEQFF
>TRBJ1-1|TRBV25-1|-|-
TGTGCCAGCAGTGGTCAGGGATGGGTCAACACTGAAGCTTTCTTT
CASSGQGWVNTEAFF
>TRBJ2-1|TRBV10-3|-|-
TGTGCCATCAGTCCCGCCGGGACCCAGCTCGGTGAGCAGTTCTTC
CAISPAGTQLGEQFF
>TRBJ1-4|TRBV12-5|TRBD1|-
TGTGCTAGTGCTACGGACAGGGGGGGGGAAAAACTGTTTTTT
CASATDRGGEKLFF
>TRBJ2-7|TRBV15|-|-
TGTGCCGCCTCCAAAGGGACCGCAGAGGGGGAGCAGTACTTC
CAASKGTAEGEQYF
>TRBJ1-1|TRBV5-6|TRBD1|few
TGTGCCAGCAGCTTGATTTACAGGGGTACGACTGAAGCTTTCTTT
CASSLIYRGTTEAFF
>TRBJ2-2|TRBV7-6|-|few
TGTGCCAGCAGCCCGGCTAGCAGCCAGCACACCGGGGAGCTGTTTTTT
CASSPASSQHTGELFF
>TRBJ1-3|TRBV25-1|-|once
TGTGCCGTTCAGGGGTCCGGAAACACCATATATTTT
CAVQGSGNTIYF
>TRBJ1-2|TRBV7-3|-|-
TGTGCCAGCAGCTCTTCCCGGGACGGCGACTATGGCTACACCTTC
CASSSSRDGDYGYTF
>TRBJ2-7|TRBV7-9|-|-
TGTGCCAGCAGCGCCCGACAGTCCGGGCGCTACGAGCAGTACTTC
CASSARQSGRYEQYF
>TRBJ2-6|TRBV7-7|-|-
TGTGCCAGCAGCACGCCACAAAGTCGGGCCAACGTCCTGACTTTC
CASSTPQSRANVLTF
>TRBJ1-2|TRBV9|-|few
TGTGCCAGCAGCGTAGGACAAGATGGTTATGGCTACACCTTC
CASSVGQDGYGYTF
>TRBJ2-3|TRBV5-4|TRBD2|-
TGTGCCAGCAGCTTGTTCGCTAGCGGGACAGATACGCAGTATTTT
CASSLFASGTDTQYF
>TRBJ2-2|TRBV5-4|-|few
TGTGCCAGCAGCTTAGAACGGCCCGGGGAGCTGTTTTTT
CASSLERPGELFF
>TRBJ1-2|TRBV29-1|-|few
TGCAGCGTCCACTTGGGCGGGGGCTACACCTTC
CSVHLGGGYTF
>TRBJ1-1|TRBV2|TRBD1|-
TGTGCCAGCAGCGGACAGGGAAACACTGAAGCTTTCTTT
CASSGQGNTEAFF
>TRBJ2-1|TRBV7-8|TRBD2|-
TGTGCCAGCAGCGAACCCGGGGCGGGAGGGTCCAATGAGCAGTTCTTC
CASSEPGAGGSNEQFF
>TRBJ2-3|TRBV7-8|-|-
TGTGCCAGCAGCTCTGAGAGAGAGCCAGATACGCAGTATTTT
CASSSEREPDTQYF
>TRBJ1-2|TRBV7-8|-|-
TGTGCCAGCAGCTTTACAAAGACAGACCCTAGGCTTAACTATGGCTACACCTTC
CASSFTKTDPRLNYGYTF
>TRBJ1-5|TRBV19|-|-
TGTGCCAGTATCGGGGCAGGGATTCATCAGCCCCAGCATTTT
CASIGAGIHQPQHF
>TRBJ2-2|TRBV14|-|-
TGTGCCAGCAGCCAAGATCTGTTTCGGGGGCGCACCGGGGAGCTGTTTTTT
CASSQDLFRGRTGELFF
>TRBJ1-2|TRBV12-5|-|-
TGTGCTAGTGGTTACGGTGTGGGGGGCACCTATGGCTACACCTTC
CASGYGVGGTYGYTF